Listed here is a single TCR beta chain. Its antigen remains unknown. Without the conserved terminal phenylalanine or tryptophan, this CDR3 likely stems from a read error. Because the CDR3's place on the DNA is in doubt, the DNA is left out and the CDR3 is given as listed by TCRdb. This sample stems from a study of Graves' ophthalmopathy and Graves' hyperthyroidism. Study-level results: Between ophthalmopathy and stable hyperthyroidism, a 13-signature model drew a separation with 87.88% sensitivity and about 80% specificity.

Uncontrolled infections, other autoimmune diseases, pregnancy or lactation barred patients from enrollment. Germline CDR1 reads LNHDA; CDR2 reads SQIVND (reference sequence). With termini counted, the CDR3 has 8 amino acids. Amplification of the TCR beta CDR3 regions used RNA transcripts (as template). Second-round multiplex PCR came after first-round RT-PCR with HTBI primers. TCRdb fed the multiplex PCR reads into MiXCR, producing one record per CDR3 protein. The sample has around 1,000,000 distinct CDR3 sequences, about 36% seen once. The gene calls are TRBV19 and TRBJ1-1; the table's D call of TRBD1 was not tested on the DNA. Sequenced: peripheral blood or thyroid tissue (not recorded which). The clonotype originates from an adult man with Graves' hyperthyroidism. CDR3 residues: CASRSRGP.